Here is one TCR beta chain with its context. This clone was seen a single time. Its antigen remains undetermined. No clone much larger than this one lies a single base away; base qualities are absent. To be included, a participant needed at least one PBMC sample from before ART initiation plus at least two post-ART samples. Every participant with HIV received treatment in the United States of America. Before DNA extraction, cryopreserved samples containing roughly 0.9-11 million PBMC were thawed and washed. At the time of the earliest PBMC sample, participants with HIV were aged between about 23 and 54 years. Per participant, PBMC samples came from 1-4 timepoints prior to ART initiation and 2-8 timepoints following ART initiation, for a median of 7 samples. Serial HIV viral load, CD4+ T-cell count, ART history and demographic data were obtained for every participant. Using a Qiagen kit on a QIAcube, genomic DNA was extracted from unsorted PBMC, with samples processed in batches of 12.

The immunoSEQ hsTCRB v3.0 assay was used at survey level resolution to sequence the TRB variable region. The target sequencing depth for TRB was roughly 40,000-50,000 T-cell genomes per sample. TRB libraries were pooled and sequenced on an Illumina MiSeq using a v3 150-cycle kit. The original methods were these. Repertoire analysis ran in R within a reproducible Nextflow workflow covering QC, data transformation and analysis. LymphoSeq2, an R package for exploring AIRR-Seq data, was used to implement the custom analyses. After excluding a handful of samples that yielded fewer than 5000 total TRB sequences, 188 HIV repertoires remained for analysis. Among the 188 retained HIV repertoires, roughly 60 were collected before ART initiation and fewer than 150 were collected after ART initiation. Each repertoire was downsampled to 5000 TRB nucleotide sequences, and summary statistics were averaged across 100 downsampling iterations. The analysis kept only TRB sequences whose CDR3 regions were at least seven amino acids long. Two measures captured diversity: a Shannon entropy-derived clonality score and the Gini coefficient. In the repertoire networks, any two of the top 5000 CDR3 amino acid sequences were linked whenever the two sequences differed by an edit distance of one. GLIPH2 predicted antigen specificity groups and MHC restriction for TRB CDR3 amino acid sequences. To flag known CMV, EBV, HIV or tissue antigen associations, CDR3 amino acid sequences were matched against VDJdb and McPAS-TCR. Pre-ART, post-ART and control groups were compared with Wilcoxon signed-rank tests and Holm-Bonferroni correction. TCRdb took over this immuneACCESS table, retaining in-frame rearrangements with V and J assigned. Such tables are incomplete; in checked studies, under half of the missing clones stem from an unresolved V gene, and the remainder is unexplained. V and J calls and clone size are copied from that table; D and trimming were computed from the DNA. This sample lists 31,000 or so clones; roughly 96% were detected once. 2% to 3% of the sample lies in the top ten.

The sample originates from a study of long-term antiretroviral therapy in people with HIV (dated by TCRdb to the early 2020s). About the full investigation: The earliest samples were collected approximately a decade before the 2015 WHO recommendation for immediate ART, a period when ART was typically delayed until CD4 counts fell. A retrospective serial study tested whether ART initiation and durable HIV suppression were associated with changes in peripheral blood TRB repertoire composition and diversity. Test extractions of a monoclonal T-cell line alongside some 36 polyclonal samples showed no cross-contamination during QIAcube processing. About 35% of the 30 participants with HIV were female. A total of 150 to 200 cryopreserved PBMC samples came from around 30 adults with confirmed HIV infection and were collected serially over a mean of approximately six years (range 1-12).

Findings and caveats that apply to the study as a whole: Expanded TRB clones identified before ART initiation dominated the repertoire across all time points, though the dominance fluctuated and decreased in many PLHIV after ART. Limited PBMC availability meant only the TCR beta chain was sequenced, without alpha chain pairing. Inferences about post-ART repertoire changes are limited because no data were available on ART adherence, viral resistance or therapy changes. Starting ART was linked to a significant rise in TRB diversity, yet even with long-term ART the diversity remained significantly lower than in transplant donor controls. Unsorted PBMC were profiled instead of sorted CD4+ and CD8+ T cells because pre-ART samples had limited cell numbers. Compared with controls, HIV repertoires had narrower CDR3 length ranges, and the network structure pointed to an antigen-experienced repertoire that shifted only slightly toward naive after ART. The samples span the years 2004 to 2017, and the ART regimens used may be less effective than current regimens.

In the germline V gene, CDR1 corresponds to LGHNA and CDR2 to YSLEER. There are 15 amino acids in the CDR3, from cysteine to phenylalanine inclusive. The only DNA kept is the CDR3, 45 bases in frame from the first base. V drops 0 bases and J drops 0 bases, leaving 8 bases in between. The clonotype originates from a man in his thirties or forties with HIV. The chain is encoded by TRBV4-3 joined to TRBJ1-1, with the identity of the D gene unclear. The sample consisted of unsorted PBMCs, taken 6.6 years after starting antiretroviral therapy. The CDR3 sequence is CASSQDRTLNTEAFF. The nucleotide sequence reads TGCGCCAGCAGCCAAGATCGAACCCTGAACACTGAAGCTTTCTTT.